This T cell receptor (beta chain) was identified during a study of blood T cell repertoires in COVID-19. About the research overall: The United States, Italy and Spain were the sources of the acute and convalescent COVID-19 samples. T cells, B-cell-depleted T cells, or PBMCs supplied cDNA or gDNA.

Authors' data handling: How many nucleated cells were present was estimated from reference gene primer amplification. Only in-frame clones appear in the TCRdb table, and some are missing; sequencing was by immunoSEQ multiplex PCR. The DNA gave D and trimming, while V, J and clone size come from that table. This sample carries some 120,000 clones, 70% to 85% of them seen once, and the ten largest clones take 7.5%. This clone appeared once. Input material: peripheral blood. The receptor comes from a man between 65 and 80 years old with active or convalescent COVID-19.

The CDR3 is CASSPLGGVGELFF. CDR3 sequence (DNA): TGTGCCAGCAGCCCCCTAGGAGGGGTGGGAGAGCTGTTTTTT. The chain links TRBV3-1 (or the pseudogene TRBV3-2) to TRBJ2-2, with TRBD2 as a possible D gene (6 bases). This CDR3 is 14 amino acids long. Germline V gene sequence: CDR1 LGHDT, CDR2 YNNKEL (reference sequence). V lost 4 bases and J 11 bases, leaving 17 bases between the germline ends.